Listed below are T cell receptor beta chains from one sample, sequenced in a study of shared clonotypes between healthy human individuals. Some clones are missing from TCRdb's copy, which holds only in-frame ones; the method was immunoSEQ multiplex PCR. The sample has 2,500,000 or so clones; over 85% are singletons. The sequenced sample was naive CD4+ T cells from PBMCs. The source of these receptors is a man aged 18-30 years in good health. Some clones in this sample may be carry-over from other donors' samples. Each CDR3 is given with its conserved first and last residue. The D gene is left open where the match is weak. Some rows have no size entry. The others give once, few or many, or a class for an expanded clone.

V: TRBV21-1
J: TRBJ2-1
length: 19
D: .
size: .
CDR3: CASSKPGLAGGVVYNEQFF
DNA: TGTGCCAGCAGCAAACCGGGACTAGCGGGAGGCGTCGTTTACAATGAGCAGTTCTTC

V: TRBV6-6
J: TRBJ2-3
length: 14
D: TRBD2
size: .
CDR3: CASSYSGGSDTQYF
DNA: TGTGCCAGCAGTTACAGCGGGGGGTCAGATACGCAGTATTTT

V: TRBV6-6
J: TRBJ1-5
length: 16
D: TRBD1
size: .
CDR3: CASRPGQGTGNQPQHF
DNA: TGTGCCAGCAGGCCGGGACAGGGGACGGGCAATCAGCCCCAGCATTTT

V: TRBV5-1
J: TRBJ1-5
length: 15
D: TRBD1
size: .
CDR3: CASSSTGDPNQPQHF
DNA: TGCGCCAGCAGCTCGACAGGGGACCCCAATCAGCCCCAGCATTTT

V: TRBV9
J: TRBJ1-2
length: 12
D: .
size: .
CDR3: CATQPQDYGYTF
DNA: TGTGCCACCCAACCCCAAGACTATGGCTACACCTTC

V: TRBV7-2
J: TRBJ2-7
length: 15
D: .
size: once
CDR3: CASSFAHGETYEQYF
DNA: TGTGCCAGCAGCTTTGCCCACGGGGAAACCTACGAGCAGTACTTC

V: TRBV7-2
J: TRBJ2-7
length: 14
D: TRBD2
size: .
CDR3: CASSRLAGAYEQYF
DNA: TGTGCCAGCAGTCGACTAGCGGGGGCCTACGAGCAGTACTTC

V: TRBV6-1
J: TRBJ1-2
length: 12
D: .
size: .
CDR3: CASSVSNYGYTF
DNA: TGTGCCAGCAGTGTCAGTAACTATGGCTACACCTTC

V: TRBV23-1
J: TRBJ2-5
length: 14
D: .
size: .
CDR3: CASSQSNREETQYF
DNA: TGCGCCAGCAGTCAATCTAACAGGGAAGAGACCCAGTACTTC

V: TRBV7-2
J: TRBJ2-7
length: 15
D: TRBD2
size: .
CDR3: CASSSRLAYSYEQYF
DNA: TGTGCCAGCAGCTCCCGACTAGCGTACTCCTACGAGCAGTACTTC

V: TRBV6-1
J: TRBJ2-3
length: 16
D: TRBD2
size: .
CDR3: CASSDPGTSGEDTQYF
DNA: TGTGCCAGCAGTGATCCCGGGACTAGCGGAGAGGATACGCAGTATTTT

V: TRBV29-1
J: TRBJ1-1
length: 16
D: TRBD1
size: .
CDR3: CSVGGTGYEVSTEAFF
DNA: TGCAGCGTTGGGGGGACAGGGTATGAAGTTAGCACTGAAGCTTTCTTT

V: TRBV7-2
J: TRBJ1-1
length: 15
D: TRBD1
size: .
CDR3: CASSITWTGGTEAFF
DNA: TGTGCCAGCAGCATAACCTGGACAGGGGGGACTGAAGCTTTCTTT

V: TRBV5-4
J: TRBJ1-2
length: 14
D: .
size: .
CDR3: CASSLELANYGYTF
DNA: TGTGCCAGCAGCTTGGAGTTGGCTAACTATGGCTACACCTTC

V: TRBV7-2
J: TRBJ2-5
length: 13
D: .
size: .
CDR3: CASSLGPAETQYF
DNA: TGTGCCAGCAGCTTGGGGCCCGCAGAGACCCAGTACTTC

V: TRBV28
J: TRBJ2-3
length: 14
D: .
size: .
CDR3: CASSPALGTDTQYF
DNA: TGTGCCAGCAGCCCCGCTCTCGGGACAGATACGCAGTATTTT

V: TRBV5-1
J: TRBJ2-5
length: 15
D: .
size: .
CDR3: CASSLSSALQETQYF
DNA: TGCGCCAGCAGCTTGAGTAGCGCACTACAAGAGACCCAGTACTTC

V: TRBV6-5
J: TRBJ1-1
length: 15
D: TRBD1
size: .
CDR3: CASSYSGTVNTEAFF
DNA: TGTGCCAGCAGTTACTCCGGGACAGTGAACACTGAAGCTTTCTTT

V: TRBV18
J: TRBJ1-5
length: 16
D: .
size: .
CDR3: CASSPGGGLSNQPQHF
DNA: TGTGCCAGCTCACCAGGAGGAGGGCTCAGCAATCAGCCCCAGCATTTT

V: TRBV5-1
J: TRBJ2-6
length: 16
D: .
size: once
CDR3: CASSLGAYSGANVLTF
DNA: TGCGCCAGCAGCTTGGGAGCCTACTCTGGGGCCAACGTCCTGACTTTC